This paragraph covers one T cell receptor beta chain sequence. Each participant's cohort was designated according to participant-reported clinical history. The entry originates in a study of blood T cell repertoires in COVID-19. Study-wide background: There were acute and convalescent COVID-19 samples, and they came from the United States, Italy and Spain. PBMCs, B-cell-depleted T cells, or T cells were the source of the cDNA or gDNA that made up the material.

Measured with immunoSEQ multiplex PCR; TCRdb has only the in-frame clones, and not every one. The sample contains under 200,000 clones, under 90% of which appear only once. The trim removed 4 bases at V and 2 bases at J, leaving 5 bases unmatched. The CDR3 consists of 15 residues. Germline V lookup: CDR1 MGHRA, CDR2 YSYEKL. Material for sequencing was PBMCs or T cells enriched from blood (not recorded which). This clonotype originated in a man aged 60 to 69 who had recovered from COVID-19. The rearrangement joins TRBV4-1 to TRBJ1-2; TRBD1 aligns across 9 bases. CDR3 region: CASSPPDRGNYGYTF. The CDR3 DNA reads TGCGCCAGCAGCCCGCCGGACAGGGGAAACTATGGCTACACCTTC.